The present T cell receptor (beta chain) was sequenced within a study of blood T cell repertoires in COVID-19. Study information: The study drew acute and convalescent COVID-19 samples from the United States, Italy and Spain. T cells, B-cell-depleted T cells, or PBMCs provided the cDNA or gDNA that served as material.

Only in-frame clones appear in the TCRdb table, and some are missing; sequencing was by immunoSEQ multiplex PCR. Among around 350,000 clones listed, more than 85% were seen once. This clonotype was sampled from a human donor in a cohort sampled during active COVID-19. Material: peripheral blood.

The DNA of the CDR3 is TGCAGCGTTGGGGGACAGGAGGCCGGGAAGCCCCAGCATTTT. It specifies CSVGGQEAGKPQHF. The V gene is TRBV29-1, the J gene TRBJ1-5, with 8 bases fitting TRBD1. In germline, CDR1 is SQVTM, CDR2 ANQGSEA. The ends lost 4 bases at V and 8 bases at J; junction bases unmatched: 10. The CDR3 is 14 amino acids.